This note documents a single T cell receptor (beta chain) sequence. Measured with immunoSEQ multiplex PCR; TCRdb has only the in-frame clones, and not every one. The sample consists of 15,000 or so clones, 80% to 90% of them appearing once. This entry is derived from a study of T cell changes during pregnancy in multiple sclerosis. V was cut by 1 base and J by 0 bases, with 19 bases left in between. Germline-derived CDR1 and CDR2 are SGHAT and FQNNGV. The CDR3 runs 19 residues. The clonotype originates from a female donor with multiple sclerosis, enrolled in a pregnancy study. The sample in question was CD8+ T cells from peripheral blood mononuclear cells, obtained in the first trimester of pregnancy. The chain recombines TRBV11-2 with TRBJ2-4, with D tentatively TRBD1 (5 bases). The CDR3 sequence: CASSLGQLKLGLAKNIQYF. In DNA, the CDR3 is TGTGCCAGCAGCTTAGGACAGTTGAAGTTAGGGCTAGCCAAAAACATTCAGTACTTC.